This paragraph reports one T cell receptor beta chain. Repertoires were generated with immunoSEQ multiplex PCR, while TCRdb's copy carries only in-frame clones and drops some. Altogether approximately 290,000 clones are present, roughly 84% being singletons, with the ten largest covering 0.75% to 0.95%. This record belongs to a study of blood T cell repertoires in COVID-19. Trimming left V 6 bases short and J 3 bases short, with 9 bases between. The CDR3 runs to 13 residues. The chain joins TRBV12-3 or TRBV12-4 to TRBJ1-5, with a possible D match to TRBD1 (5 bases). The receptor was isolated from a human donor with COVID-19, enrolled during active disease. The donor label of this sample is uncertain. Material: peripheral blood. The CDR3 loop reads CASRGQDNQPQHF. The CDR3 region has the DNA TGTGCCAGCAGAGGACAAGACAATCAGCCCCAGCATTTT.